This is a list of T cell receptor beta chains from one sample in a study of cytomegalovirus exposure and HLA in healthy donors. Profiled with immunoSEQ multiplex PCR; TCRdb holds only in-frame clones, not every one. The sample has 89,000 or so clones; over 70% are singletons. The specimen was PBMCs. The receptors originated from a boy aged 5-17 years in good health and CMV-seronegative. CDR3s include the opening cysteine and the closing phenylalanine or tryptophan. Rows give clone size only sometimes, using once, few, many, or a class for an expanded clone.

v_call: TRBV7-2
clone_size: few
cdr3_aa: CASSLSGEVFF

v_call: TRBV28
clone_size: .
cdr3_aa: CASSPIVPSGANVLTF

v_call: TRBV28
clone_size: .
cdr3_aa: CASSPFRRLAGGETDTQYF

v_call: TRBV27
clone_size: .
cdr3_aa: CASSLVPSQPQHF

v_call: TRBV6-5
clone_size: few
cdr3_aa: CASSYSGGGYTF

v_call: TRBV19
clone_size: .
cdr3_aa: CASTDRGRHYGYTF

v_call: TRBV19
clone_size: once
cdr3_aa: CASSIKAGRVDEQYF

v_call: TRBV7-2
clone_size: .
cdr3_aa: CASTSTGRTDTQYF

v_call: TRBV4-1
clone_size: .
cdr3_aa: CASSARTAKGNIQYF

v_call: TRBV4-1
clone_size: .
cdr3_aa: CASSQGQGNQPQHF

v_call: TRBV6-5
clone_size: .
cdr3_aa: CASTQGGMNTEAFF

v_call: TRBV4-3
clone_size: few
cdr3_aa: CASSQSAGGPTDTQYF

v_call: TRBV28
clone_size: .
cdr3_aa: CASSFNPRGEPDYEQYF

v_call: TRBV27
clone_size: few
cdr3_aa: CASRLQAQYF

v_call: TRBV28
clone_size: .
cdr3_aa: CASSTGNLGTEAFF

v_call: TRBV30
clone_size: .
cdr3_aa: CAWTRLGSGYTF

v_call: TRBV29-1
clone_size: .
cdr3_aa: CSVLTSGRNEQFF

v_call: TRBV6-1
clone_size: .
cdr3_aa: CATWELGPQHF

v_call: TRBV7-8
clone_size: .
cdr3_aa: CASSFPRAGGKADTQYF

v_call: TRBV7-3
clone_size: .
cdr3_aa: CASSFSLYTDTQYF

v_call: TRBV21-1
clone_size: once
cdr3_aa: CASSKEGDSYTEAFF

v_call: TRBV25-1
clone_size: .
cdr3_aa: CASSEGQVTEQYF

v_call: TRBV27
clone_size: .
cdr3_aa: CASSFEGQPQHF

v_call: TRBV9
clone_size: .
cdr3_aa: CASGPRAGGRNEQYF

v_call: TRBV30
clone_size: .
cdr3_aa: CAWSSGLNEKLFF

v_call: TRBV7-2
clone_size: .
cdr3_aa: CASSLVASGGETQYF

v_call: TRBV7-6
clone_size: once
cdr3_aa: CASSSLRAGGATYNEQFF

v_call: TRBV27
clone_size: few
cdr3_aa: CASSGSVNQPQHF

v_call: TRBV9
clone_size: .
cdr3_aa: CASSARDTDTQYF